Below, 28 T cell receptor beta chains from the same sample are listed, as sequenced in a study of blood T cell repertoires in COVID-19 (dated by TCRdb to 2018 to 2020). The library was obtained by the immunoSEQ multiplex PCR assay. TCRdb provides this immuneACCESS table in a form limited to in-frame rearrangements. Some clones are lacking; in checked studies, under half of them reflect an unresolved V gene, and why the rest are absent is not known. In all, the sample holds more than 110,000 clones, and 78% of those were seen once. The ten largest clones capture around 5.5% of the sample. Material: PBMCs or T cells enriched from blood (not recorded which). Receptors were obtained from a woman between 45 and 65 years old who had recovered from COVID-19.

V usage is TRBV9 and J usage is TRBJ2-1, with D possibly TRBD1 on 5 matching bases. The ends were cut back, 4 bases at V and 8 bases at J, with 16 bases in the middle. The CDR3 spans 14 residues. Germline-derived CDR1 and CDR2 are SGDLS and YYNGEE. In DNA form, the CDR3 reads TGTGCCAGCAGCCCTCACACAGGTACCCATGAGCAGTTCTTC. This sequence encodes CASSPHTGTHEQFF.

The V gene is TRBV6-5, the J gene TRBJ1-1; 8 nucleotides line up with TRBD1. Per the germline V gene, CDR1 is MNHEY and CDR2 is SVGAGI. There are 14 residues in the CDR3. V was clipped by 7 bases and J by 1 base; unmatched bases: 5. CDR3 protein: CASTVQGGNTEAFF. DNA for the CDR3: TGTGCCAGCACTGTACAGGGGGGGAACACTGAAGCTTTCTTT.

The chain couples TRBV18 to TRBJ2-1; D perhaps matches TRBD1 (6 bases). The CDR3 length is 16 residues. Germline V gene lookup returns CDR1 KGHSH and CDR2 LQKENI. V dropped 2 bases and J dropped 2 bases, with 13 bases sitting between them. The CDR3 protein is CASSPGAGVAYNEQFF. The CDR3 coding sequence is TGTGCCAGCTCACCAGGGGCAGGGGTGGCCTACAATGAGCAGTTCTTC.

This chain links TRBV7-2 with TRBJ1-4, with D uncertain. The CDR3 is 11 residues long. Per germline, CDR1 SGHTA and CDR2 FQGNSA. V lost 5 bases and J lost 8, with 6 bases in between. The CDR3 sequence is CASSPGEKLFF. The CDR3 nucleotides read TGTGCCAGCAGCCCCGGGGAAAAACTGTTTTTT.

This clone was seen more than once but under ten times. The V gene is TRBV3-1 (or the pseudogene TRBV3-2), the J gene TRBJ1-4; D might be TRBD1 (5 bases). Per the germline V gene, CDR1 is LGHDT and CDR2 is YNNKEL (reference sequence). The CDR3 spans 13 residues. V was clipped by 4 bases and J by 8 bases, with 11 bases between them. CDR3 loop: CASSRTFGEKLFF. CDR3 DNA: TGTGCCAGCAGCCGGACATTTGGCGAAAAACTGTTTTTT.

The V call is TRBV12-3 or TRBV12-4, the J call TRBJ1-1; TRBD1 matches 7 bases. The CDR3 spans 12 residues. V lost 5 bases and J lost 3; bases outside the gene matches: 0. The CDR3 protein is CASSDRDTEAFF. The CDR3 region has the DNA TGTGCCAGCAGTGACAGGGACACTGAAGCTTTCTTT.

This clone has more than one count but fewer than ten. The CDR3 bases are TGTGCCAGCAGCCACCAGACAGGGGAAGATGGCTACACCTTC. Its protein is CASSHQTGEDGYTF. The J gene is TRBJ1-2, the V gene TRBV3-1 (or the pseudogene TRBV3-2), with TRBD1 identical over 8 bases. V shed 3 bases and J 6 bases; nucleotides not matched to a gene: 6. The germline CDR1 and CDR2 sequences are LGHDT and YNNKEL (reference sequence). This CDR3 has 14 amino acids.

The chain carries TRBV6-6 and TRBJ2-7, with TRBD2 matching 8 bases. The length of the CDR3 is 16 residues. V trimming: 0 bases; J trimming: 7 bases; junction bases outside the gene matches: 11. Germline V gene data show CDR1 as MNHNY and CDR2 as SVGAGI (reference sequence). The DNA of the CDR3 is TGTGCCAGCAGTTACTCAGGCGAAAGCGGGGGTCGTGAGCAGTACGTC. Encoded protein: CASSYSGESGGREQYV.

The chain is built from TRBV4-1 and TRBJ1-2, with TRBD1 identical over 8 bases. CDR1 is MGHRA and CDR2 is YSYEKL in the germline V gene. The junction had 2 bases not matched to a gene; V was cut back by 4 bases and J by 4 bases. CDR3 length equals 13 residues. The CDR3 DNA is TGCGCCAGCAGCCTTCAGGGGGCCTATGGCTACACCTTC. It is translated as CASSLQGAYGYTF.

The sample holds one count of this clone. V gene TRBV19 combines with J gene TRBJ1-3, with D maybe TRBD1 (5 bases). V lost 3 bases and J lost 3, with 12 bases in between. CDR3 length: 15 residues. Germline CDR1 LNHDA, CDR2 SQIVND (reference sequence). CDR3 region: CASSIFQGRGNTIYF. The CDR3 DNA is TGTGCCAGTAGTATCTTCCAGGGCCGTGGAAACACCATATATTTT. Filled out from reference TRBV19 and TRBJ1-3, the complete variable domain reads DGGITQSPKYLFRKEGQNVTLSCEQNLNHDAMYWYRQDPGQGLRLIYYSQIVNDFQKGDIAEGYSVSREKKESFPLTVTSAQKNPTAFYLCASSIFQGRGNTIYFGEGSWLTVV.

The chain joins TRBV7-8 to TRBJ2-7; perhaps TRBD1 as D (6 bases). The germline CDR1 and CDR2 sequences are SGHVS and FQNEAQ. The CDR3 has 15 residues. The V end was cut by 1 base, the J end by 2 bases, with 12 bases between. The CDR3, as DNA: TGTGCCAGCAGCTTAGTTGGGACAAGCGCCTACGAGCAGTACGTC. The encoded protein is CASSLVGTSAYEQYV.

The chain employs TRBV19 and TRBJ1-5; D remains unclear. Between the trimmed V and J ends, which lost 5 bases and 4 bases, there was a span of 9 bases. The CDR3 contains 13 residues. CDR1 and CDR2 from the germline V gene are LNHDA and SQIVND (reference sequence). The DNA of the CDR3 is TGTGCCAGTAGTGTTCGAGGGAATCAGCCCCAGCATTTT. It translates to CASSVRGNQPQHF.

This clone was observed once. The rearrangement joins TRBV6-5 to TRBJ1-5; possibly TRBD1 for D (5 bases). The CDR3 runs 13 residues. Germline-derived CDR1 and CDR2 are MNHEY and SVGAGI. V shed 4 bases and J shed 11 bases, with 15 bases lying between them. In DNA form, the CDR3 reads TGTGCCAGCAGTTTGCGTCGGGGGGATGCCCAGCATTTT. Translation: CASSLRRGDAQHF.

The V call is TRBV11-3, the J call TRBJ2-5, with D possibly TRBD1 on 5 matching bases. CDR3 length: 16 residues. Germline assignment: CDR1 SGHNT and CDR2 YENEEA. Trimming stripped 1 base from V and 5 bases from J, with 17 bases between. The DNA of the CDR3 is TGTGCCAGCAGCTTAGGGCAAAGATATCCAGGGGAGACCCAGTACTTC. Its translation is CASSLGQRYPGETQYF.

This sequence joins TRBV19 and TRBJ1-2, with 7 bases matching TRBD1. Per germline, CDR1 LNHDA and CDR2 SQIVND (reference sequence). V lost 8 bases to trimming and J lost 5 bases; unmatched junction nucleotides: 8. CDR3 length: 13 amino acids. CDR3 sequence reads: CASSKDREYGYTF. CDR3 coding DNA: TGTGCCAGTTCCAAAGACAGGGAGTATGGCTACACCTTC.

V is TRBV19 and J is TRBJ1-1; D possibly corresponds to TRBD1 (6 bases). Per germline, CDR1 LNHDA and CDR2 SQIVND (reference sequence). The CDR3 is 16 residues long. The ends were cut back, 10 bases at V and 3 bases at J, with 24 bases in the middle. CDR3 residues: CATRPDRSSSHTEAFF. In DNA form, the CDR3 reads TGTGCCACCCGCCCTGACAGGTCTTCCTCTCACACTGAAGCTTTCTTT. Full variable domain (remainder filled in from reference TRBV19 and TRBJ1-1): DGGITQSPKYLFRKEGQNVTLSCEQNLNHDAMYWYRQDPGQGLRLIYYSQIVNDFQKGDIAEGYSVSREKKESFPLTVTSAQKNPTAFYLCATRPDRSSSHTEAFFGQGTRLTVV.

This chain joins TRBV7-9 and TRBJ2-1, with D unresolved. Trimming cost V 5 bases and J 9 bases, with 8 bases left between them. The germline CDR1 and CDR2 sequences are SEHNR and FQNEAQ (reference sequence). CDR3 size: 11 residues. CDR3: CASSPSSEQFF. CDR3 nucleotides: TGTGCCAGCAGCCCCTCGTCTGAGCAGTTCTTC.

This clone was seen a handful of times. The CDR3 region has the DNA TGTGCCAGCAGCTTAGCGCTGGGGACAGGGGGCGACGAGCAGTACTTC. Its translation is CASSLALGTGGDEQYF. The chain combines TRBV11-1 with TRBJ2-7, with 12 bases lining up with TRBD1. Looked up from germline, CDR1 is SGHAT and CDR2 is FQDESV (reference sequence). The length of the CDR3 is 16 residues. V shed 0 bases, J shed 5 bases, and the junction held 5 bases outside the gene matches.

This clone has a handful of counts. V is TRBV5-6 and J is TRBJ2-7; no firm D call. The CDR3 extends over 13 amino acids. The V gene's germline CDR1 is SGHDT and CDR2 YYEEEE. V gave up 0 bases and J gave up 4 bases, with 8 bases separating them. The CDR3 DNA reads as TGTGCCAGCAGCTTGGGAACGGTTTACGAGCAGTACTTC. Its translation: CASSLGTVYEQYF.

The chain uses TRBV5-4 and TRBJ2-2, with D tentatively TRBD1 (6 bases). The CDR3 has 15 residues. V dropped 1 base and J dropped 1 base, with 8 bases sitting between them. Germline V gene data show CDR1 as SGHNT and CDR2 as YYREEE (reference sequence). Written as DNA, the CDR3 is TGTGCCAGCAGCTTGCAACAGGGGAACACCGGGGAGCTGTTTTTT. Its translation: CASSLQQGNTGELFF.

The rearrangement joins TRBV28 to TRBJ1-1, with D perhaps TRBD1 (5 bases). Germline lookup yields CDR1 MDHEN and CDR2 SYDVKM. Trimming left V 11 bases short and J 1 base short, with 14 bases between. This CDR3 is built from 13 residues. The CDR3 DNA sequence: TGTGCCGGCTCAGGGTCCCAGAACACTGAAGCTTTCTTT. This gives the protein CAGSGSQNTEAFF.

This clone turned up a few times. This chain uses TRBV2 with TRBJ2-7, with TRBD1 matching over 9 bases. The CDR3 runs to 15 residues. Trimming cost V 6 bases and J 1 base; bases outside gene matches: 7. CDR1 is SNHLY, CDR2 FYNNEI, per germline. CDR3 bases: TGTGCCAGCAGCTCCCCCGGACAGGGGTCCTACGAGCAGTACTTC. It yields the protein CASSSPGQGSYEQYF.

The chain recombines TRBV5-6 with TRBJ1-2; D may be TRBD1 (5 bases). CDR3 size: 15 residues. V gave up 4 bases and J gave up 8 bases, with 21 bases separating them. Per germline, CDR1 SGHDT and CDR2 YYEEEE. CDR3 protein: CASSPSPIGVWGYTF. The CDR3 DNA reads as TGTGCCAGCAGCCCCTCCCCCATAGGGGTTTGGGGCTACACCTTC. Using reference TRBV5-6 and TRBJ1-2 for the parts outside the CDR3, the full variable domain is DAGVTQSPTHLIKTRGQQVTLRCSPKSGHDTVSWYQQALGQGPQFIFQYYEEEERQRGNFPDRFSGHQFPNYSSELNVNALLLGDSALYLCASSPSPIGVWGYTFGSGTRLTVV.

The chain joins TRBV6-4 to TRBJ2-1; D not certain. The CDR3 covers 14 residues. Trimming pared 3 bases from V and 5 bases from J, leaving 11 bases between. Germline V gives CDR1 MRHNA, CDR2 SNTAGT. The DNA of the CDR3 is TGTGCCAGCAGTGAATTGTTAGAGAACAATGAGCAGTTCTTC. It codes for CASSELLENNEQFF.

The V and J genes are TRBV4-1 and TRBJ1-1; D is possibly TRBD1 (5 bases). Germline V gives CDR1 MGHRA, CDR2 YSYEKL. Trimming took off 0 bases at V and 4 bases at J, with 12 bases between the two ends. The CDR3 length is 15 residues. CDR3 bases: TGCGCCAGCAGCCAAGAAATCGGGGGAAGCACTGAAGCTTTCTTT. Translated: CASSQEIGGSTEAFF.

This rearrangement joins TRBV6-1 to TRBJ1-4; 10 nucleotides agree with TRBD1. V shed 6 bases, J shed 8 bases, and the junction held 6 bases outside the gene matches. Germline V lookup: CDR1 MNHNS, CDR2 SASEGT. The length of the CDR3 is 14 residues. The CDR3 DNA reads TGTGCCAGCAGACAGACAGGGGGCTGGGAAAAACTGTTTTTT. Translated, it gives CASRQTGGWEKLFF.

V gene TRBV4-1 combines with J gene TRBJ2-7; D not resolved. The germline V and J ends were trimmed by 1 base and 2 bases, with 9 bases remaining between them. The CDR3 consists of 14 residues. Looked up from germline, CDR1 is MGHRA and CDR2 is YSYEKL. This CDR3 reads CASSQGADPYEQYF. For the CDR3, the DNA is TGCGCCAGCAGCCAAGGTGCGGATCCCTACGAGCAGTACTTC.

The V and J genes are TRBV11-1 and TRBJ2-7; a possible D gene is TRBD1 (5 bases). Germline CDR1 SGHAT, CDR2 FQDESV (reference sequence). CDR3 length: 13 amino acids. V lost 4 bases and J lost 1, with 8 bases in between. CDR3 nucleotide sequence: TGTGCCAGCAGCTATAAGGGGTCCTACGAGCAGTACGTC. Translated, it gives CASSYKGSYEQYV.